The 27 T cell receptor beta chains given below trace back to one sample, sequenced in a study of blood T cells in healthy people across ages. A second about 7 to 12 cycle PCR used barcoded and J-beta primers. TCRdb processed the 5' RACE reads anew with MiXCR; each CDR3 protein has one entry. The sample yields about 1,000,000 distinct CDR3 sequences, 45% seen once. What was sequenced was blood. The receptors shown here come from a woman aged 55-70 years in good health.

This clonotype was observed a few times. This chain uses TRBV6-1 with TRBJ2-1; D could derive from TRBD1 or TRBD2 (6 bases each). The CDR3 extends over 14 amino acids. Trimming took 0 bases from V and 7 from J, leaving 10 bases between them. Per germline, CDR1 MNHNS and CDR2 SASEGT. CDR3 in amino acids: CASSEAGGLNEQFF. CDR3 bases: TGTGCCAGCAGTGAAGCTGGGGGGCTTAATGAGCAGTTCTTC.

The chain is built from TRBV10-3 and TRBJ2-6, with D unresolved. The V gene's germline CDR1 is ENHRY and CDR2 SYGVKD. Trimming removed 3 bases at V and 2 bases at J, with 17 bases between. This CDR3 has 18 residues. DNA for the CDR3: TGTGCCATCAGTGACGCCAAGAAGGGTAGTGCTGGGGCCAACGTCCTGACTTTC. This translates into CAISDAKKGSAGANVLTF.

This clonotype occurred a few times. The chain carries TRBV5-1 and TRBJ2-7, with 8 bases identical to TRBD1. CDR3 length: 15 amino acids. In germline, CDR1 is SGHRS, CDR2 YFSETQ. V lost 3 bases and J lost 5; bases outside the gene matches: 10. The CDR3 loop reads CASSSLPDRVHEQYF. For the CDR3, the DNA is TGCGCCAGCAGCTCACTCCCGGACAGGGTCCACGAGCAGTACTTC.

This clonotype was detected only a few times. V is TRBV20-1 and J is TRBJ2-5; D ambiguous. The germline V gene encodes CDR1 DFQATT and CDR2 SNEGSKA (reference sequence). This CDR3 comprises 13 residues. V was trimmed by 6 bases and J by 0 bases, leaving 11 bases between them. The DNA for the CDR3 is TGCAGTGCCGGAACGGGCTACCAAGAGACCCAGTACTTC. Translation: CSAGTGYQETQYF.

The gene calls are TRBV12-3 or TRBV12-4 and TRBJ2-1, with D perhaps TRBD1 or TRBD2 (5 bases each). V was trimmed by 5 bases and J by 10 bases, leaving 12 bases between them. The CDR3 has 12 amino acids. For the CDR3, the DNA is TGTGCCAGCAGTACCGCAGGGACGGAGCAGTTCTTC. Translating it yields CASSTAGTEQFF.

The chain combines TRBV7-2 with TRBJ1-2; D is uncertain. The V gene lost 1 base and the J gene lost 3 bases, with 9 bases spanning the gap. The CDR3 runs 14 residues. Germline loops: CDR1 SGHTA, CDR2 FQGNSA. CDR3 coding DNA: TGTGCCAGCAGCTTAGGTACAAATGACTATGGCTACACCTTC. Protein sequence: CASSLGTNDYGYTF. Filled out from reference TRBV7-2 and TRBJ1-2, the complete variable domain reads GAGVSQSPSNKVTEKGKDVELRCDPISGHTALYWYRQSLGQGLEFLIYFQGNSAPDKSGLPSDRFSAERTGGSVSTLTIQRTQQEDSAVYLCASSLGTNDYGYTFGSGTRLTVV.

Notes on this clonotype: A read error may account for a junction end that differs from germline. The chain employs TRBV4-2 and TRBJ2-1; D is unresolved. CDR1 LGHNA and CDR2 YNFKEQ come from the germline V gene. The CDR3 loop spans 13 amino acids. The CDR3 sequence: CASSPPAYHEQFF. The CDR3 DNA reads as TGTGCCAGCAGCCCCCCGGCCTACCATGAGCAGTTCTTC.

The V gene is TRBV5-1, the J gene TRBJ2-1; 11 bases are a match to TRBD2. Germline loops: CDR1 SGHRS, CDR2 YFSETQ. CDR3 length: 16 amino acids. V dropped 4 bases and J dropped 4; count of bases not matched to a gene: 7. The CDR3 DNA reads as TGCGCCAGCAGCACCACCGGGACTAGCGGATACAATGAGCAGTTCTTC. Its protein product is CASSTTGTSGYNEQFF.

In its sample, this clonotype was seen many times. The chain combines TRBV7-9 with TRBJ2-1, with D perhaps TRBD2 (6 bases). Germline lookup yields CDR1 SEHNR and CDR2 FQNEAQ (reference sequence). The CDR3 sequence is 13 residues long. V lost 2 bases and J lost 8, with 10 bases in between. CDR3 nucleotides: TGTGCCAGCAGCTTATTCGGAGGGGATGAGCAGTTCTTC. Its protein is CASSLFGGDEQFF.

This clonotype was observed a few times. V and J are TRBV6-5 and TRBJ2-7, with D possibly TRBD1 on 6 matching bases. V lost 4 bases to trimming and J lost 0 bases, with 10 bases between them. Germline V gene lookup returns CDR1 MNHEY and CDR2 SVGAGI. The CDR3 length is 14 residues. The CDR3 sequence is CASSSGTTSYEQYF. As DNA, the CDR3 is TGTGCCAGCAGTTCCGGGACAACCTCCTACGAGCAGTACTTC.

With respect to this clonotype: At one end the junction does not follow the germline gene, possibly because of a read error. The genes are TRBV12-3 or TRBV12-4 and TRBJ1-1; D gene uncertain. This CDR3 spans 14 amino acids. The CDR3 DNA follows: TGTACCAGCAGTTTTTCGACACCGGACACTGAAGCTTTCTTT. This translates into CTSSFSTPDTEAFF.

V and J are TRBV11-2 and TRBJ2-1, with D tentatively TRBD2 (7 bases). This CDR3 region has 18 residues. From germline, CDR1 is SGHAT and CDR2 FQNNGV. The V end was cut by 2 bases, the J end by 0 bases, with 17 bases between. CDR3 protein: CASSLRAGAMSSYNEQFF. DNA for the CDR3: TGTGCCAGCAGCTTAAGGGCGGGGGCCATGAGCTCCTACAATGAGCAGTTCTTC.

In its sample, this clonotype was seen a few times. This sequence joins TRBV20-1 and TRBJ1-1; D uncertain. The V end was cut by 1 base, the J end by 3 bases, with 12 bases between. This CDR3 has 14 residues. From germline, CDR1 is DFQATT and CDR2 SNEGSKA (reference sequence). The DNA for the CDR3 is TGCAGTGCTAGAGTGGTCGGTTGGGACACTGAAGCTTTCTTT. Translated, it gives CSARVVGWDTEAFF.

CDR3 DNA: TGTGCCACCAGTGACCCCACTAGCGGGAGGGGGAATGAGCAGTTCTTC. Amino acids: CATSDPTSGRGNEQFF. This chain uses TRBV24-1 with TRBJ2-1; 13 nucleotides match TRBD2. Germline trimming cut 4 bases from V and 7 bases from J; bases unmatched to any gene: 6. The length of the CDR3 is 16 residues. Germline assignment: CDR1 KGHDR and CDR2 SFDVKD.

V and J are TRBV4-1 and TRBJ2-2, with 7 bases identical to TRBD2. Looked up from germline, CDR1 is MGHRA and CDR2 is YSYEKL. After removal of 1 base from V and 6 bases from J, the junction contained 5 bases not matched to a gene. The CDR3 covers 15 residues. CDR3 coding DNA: TGCGCCAGCAGCCAAGTAGCGGGCGCGGCCGGGGAGCTGTTTTTT. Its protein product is CASSQVAGAAGELFF.

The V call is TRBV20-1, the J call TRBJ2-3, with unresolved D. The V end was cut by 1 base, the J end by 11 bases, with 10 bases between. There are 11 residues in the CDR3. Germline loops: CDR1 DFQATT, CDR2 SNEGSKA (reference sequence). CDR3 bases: TGCAGTGCTAGAGTCAGTGACGGGCAGTATTTT. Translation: CSARVSDGQYF.

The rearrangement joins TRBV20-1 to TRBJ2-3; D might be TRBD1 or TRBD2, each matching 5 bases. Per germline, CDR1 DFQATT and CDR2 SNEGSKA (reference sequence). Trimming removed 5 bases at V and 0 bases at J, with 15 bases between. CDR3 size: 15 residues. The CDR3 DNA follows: TGCAGTGCTCCGTTCGGGGCAGCTAGCACAGATACGCAGTATTTT. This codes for CSAPFGAASTDTQYF.

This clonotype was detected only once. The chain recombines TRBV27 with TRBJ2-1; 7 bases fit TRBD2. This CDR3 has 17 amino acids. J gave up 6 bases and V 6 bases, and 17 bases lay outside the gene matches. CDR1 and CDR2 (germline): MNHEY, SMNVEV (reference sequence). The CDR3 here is CASSPAPPGTTRNEQFF. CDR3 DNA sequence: TGTGCCAGCAGCCCCGCACCCCCAGGGACTACCCGCAATGAGCAGTTCTTC.

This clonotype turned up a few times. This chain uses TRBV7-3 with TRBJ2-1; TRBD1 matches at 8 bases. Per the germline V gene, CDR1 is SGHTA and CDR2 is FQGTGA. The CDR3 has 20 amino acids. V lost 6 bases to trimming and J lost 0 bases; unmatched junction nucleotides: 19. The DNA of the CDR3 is TGTGCCAGCAGTTCCCGACAGGGGTCAGGCGGGCTATCCTCCTACAATGAGCAGTTCTTC. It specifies CASSSRQGSGGLSSYNEQFF.

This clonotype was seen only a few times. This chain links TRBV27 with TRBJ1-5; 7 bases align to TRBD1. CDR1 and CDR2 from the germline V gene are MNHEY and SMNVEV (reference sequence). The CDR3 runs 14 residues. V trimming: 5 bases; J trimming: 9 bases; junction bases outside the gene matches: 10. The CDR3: CASSLRQGASPQHF. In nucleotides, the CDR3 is TGTGCCAGCAGTCTCAGACAGGGTGCCTCGCCCCAGCATTTT.

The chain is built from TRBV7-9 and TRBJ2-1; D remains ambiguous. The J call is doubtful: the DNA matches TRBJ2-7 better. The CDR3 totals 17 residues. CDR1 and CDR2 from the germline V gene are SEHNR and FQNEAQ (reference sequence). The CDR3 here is CASSAHDGGKLYNEQYF. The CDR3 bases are TGTGCCAGCAGCGCTCATGACGGCGGCAAATTGTACAATGAGCAGTACTTC.

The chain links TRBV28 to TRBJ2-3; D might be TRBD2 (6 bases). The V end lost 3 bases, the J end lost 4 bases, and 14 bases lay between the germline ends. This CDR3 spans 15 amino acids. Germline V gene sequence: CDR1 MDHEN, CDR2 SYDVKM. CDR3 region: CASSFVWRRADTQYF. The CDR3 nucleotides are TGTGCCAGCAGTTTTGTCTGGCGGAGGGCAGATACGCAGTATTTT.

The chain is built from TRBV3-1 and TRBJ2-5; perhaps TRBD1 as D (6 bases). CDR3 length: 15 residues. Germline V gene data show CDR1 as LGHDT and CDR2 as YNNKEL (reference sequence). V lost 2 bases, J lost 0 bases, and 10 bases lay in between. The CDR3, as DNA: TGTGCCAGCAGCCAAAGTAGGGGGTACCAAGAGACCCAGTACTTC. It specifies CASSQSRGYQETQYF.

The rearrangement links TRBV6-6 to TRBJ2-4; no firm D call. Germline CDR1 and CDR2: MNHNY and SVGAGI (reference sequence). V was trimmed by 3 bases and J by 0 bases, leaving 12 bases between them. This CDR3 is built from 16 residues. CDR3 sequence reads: CASSYEAGVAKNIQYF. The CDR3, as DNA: TGTGCCAGCAGTTATGAGGCAGGTGTAGCCAAAAACATTCAGTACTTC.

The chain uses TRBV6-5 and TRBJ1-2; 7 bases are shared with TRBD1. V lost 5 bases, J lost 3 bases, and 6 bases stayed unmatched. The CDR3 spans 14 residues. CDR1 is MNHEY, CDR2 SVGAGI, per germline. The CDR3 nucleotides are TGTGCCAGCAGTACGACAGGGAGTGACTATGGCTACACCTTC. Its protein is CASSTTGSDYGYTF.

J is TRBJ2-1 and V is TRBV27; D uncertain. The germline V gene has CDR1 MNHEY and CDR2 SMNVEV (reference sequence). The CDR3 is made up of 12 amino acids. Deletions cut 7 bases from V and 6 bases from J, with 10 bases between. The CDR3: CASTRGTNEQFF. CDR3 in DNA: TGTGCCAGCACCCGAGGTACCAATGAGCAGTTCTTC.

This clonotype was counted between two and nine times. In DNA, the CDR3 is TGTGCCACCCGTGAGGGTGGAGGCGGCTACGAGCAGTACTTC. Translated: CATREGGGGYEQYF. The chain joins TRBV6-6 to TRBJ2-7; a possible D gene is TRBD2 (5 bases). V was clipped by 10 bases and J by 3 bases, with 19 bases between them. CDR3 length: 14 amino acids. Germline CDR1 and CDR2: MNHNY and SVGAGI (reference sequence).